Presented here are 20 T cell receptor beta chains from one specimen sequenced in a study of PD-1 blockade in mismatch repair-deficient tumors. Repertoires were generated with immunoSEQ multiplex PCR, while TCRdb's copy carries only in-frame clones and drops some. The profile shows around 50,000 clones, roughly 75% of them singletons. The sample in question was peripheral blood, obtained 4 weeks after starting pembrolizumab. These receptors all stem from an adult with mismatch repair-deficient cancer.

V and J are TRBV9 and TRBJ2-1, with 8 bases lining up with TRBD1. The CDR3 runs 15 residues. V shed 3 bases, J shed 5 bases, and the junction held 7 bases outside the gene matches. Germline CDR1 and CDR2: SGDLS and YYNGEE. The CDR3 DNA sequence: TGTGCCAGCAGCGCCACCGGGACAGGACACAATGAGCAGTTCTTC. As protein: CASSATGTGHNEQFF.

The chain uses TRBV7-9 and TRBJ1-2; D is ambiguous. CDR3 size: 14 residues. The V gene lost 4 bases and the J gene lost 0 bases, with 9 bases spanning the gap. Germline V gives CDR1 SEHNR, CDR2 FQNEAQ (reference sequence). The CDR3: CASSSPPTNYGYTF. The CDR3 DNA sequence: TGTGCCAGCAGCTCCCCCCCTACTAACTATGGCTACACCTTC.

The rearrangement joins TRBV29-1 to TRBJ2-5; the match to TRBD2 covers 16 bases. Germline CDR1 is SQVTM and CDR2 is ANQGSEA. After removal of 0 bases from V and 4 bases from J, the junction contained 11 bases not matched to a gene. The CDR3 sequence is 19 residues long. The CDR3 protein is CSVEDFPGTSGRVRETQYF. Here the CDR3 DNA reads TGCAGCGTTGAAGATTTCCCAGGGACTAGCGGGAGGGTTCGAGAGACCCAGTACTTC.

This chain uses TRBV2 with TRBJ2-2, with 9 bases identical to TRBD2. The CDR3 loop spans 14 amino acids. The germline CDR1 and CDR2 sequences are SNHLY and FYNNEI. The J segment lost 4 bases and the V segment lost 4 bases, leaving 1 base of the junction unmatched. This chain's CDR3 is CASSGGRGTGELFF. The CDR3 DNA reads as TGTGCCAGCAGTGGCGGGAGGGGCACCGGGGAGCTGTTTTTT.

The chain is built from TRBV4-2 and TRBJ2-2, with 7 bases aligning to TRBD2. CDR1 LGHNA and CDR2 YNFKEQ come from the germline V gene. The CDR3 is 17 amino acids. V dropped 5 bases and J dropped 6; count of bases not matched to a gene: 15. The CDR3: CASSSGQRREFPGELFF. CDR3 sequence (DNA): TGTGCCAGCAGCTCGGGGCAGCGGCGGGAGTTCCCCGGGGAGCTGTTTTTT.

The chain couples TRBV4-1 to TRBJ2-1; D gene ambiguous. V was cut by 5 bases and J by 0 bases, with 5 bases left in between. The V gene's germline CDR1 is MGHRA and CDR2 YSYEKL. This CDR3 region has 13 residues. The CDR3 reads CASSRSSYNEQFF. The CDR3 DNA is TGCGCCAGCAGCAGGAGCTCCTACAATGAGCAGTTCTTC.

The rearrangement joins TRBV10-3 to TRBJ2-1; possibly TRBD2 for D (6 bases). There are 16 residues in the CDR3. The V end lost 2 bases, the J end lost 6 bases, and 17 bases lay between the germline ends. Germline V lookup: CDR1 ENHRY, CDR2 SYGVKD. In DNA form, the CDR3 reads TGTGCCATCAGTGAGGCCGGCGGGACCCTTGGCAATGAGCAGTTCTTC. Its translation: CAISEAGGTLGNEQFF.

The chain uses TRBV18 and TRBJ2-1; TRBD1 matches 10 bases. V lost 3 bases, J lost 8 bases, and 7 bases stayed unmatched. This CDR3 is 15 amino acids long. Germline V gene data show CDR1 as KGHSH and CDR2 as LQKENI. The CDR3 protein is CASSPWDRGSHEQFF. DNA for the CDR3: TGTGCCAGCTCACCCTGGGACAGGGGTTCGCATGAGCAGTTCTTC.

The V call is TRBV27, the J call TRBJ2-6; possibly TRBD1 or TRBD2 for D (5 bases each). Looked up from germline, CDR1 is MNHEY and CDR2 is SMNVEV (reference sequence). The CDR3 sequence is 19 residues long. V was clipped by 5 bases and J by 0 bases, with 20 bases between them. CDR3: CASSLGRNLPPSGANVLTF. The CDR3 nucleotides are TGTGCCAGCAGTCTGGGACGAAACCTACCTCCCTCTGGGGCCAACGTCCTGACTTTC.

This clone was found a few times. The V gene is TRBV21-1, the J gene TRBJ1-1. TRBV21-1 is classified as a pseudogene. The CDR3 totals 9 residues. In nucleotides, the CDR3 is TGTGCCAGCAGCAGAGGAGCTTTCTTT. Encoded protein: CASSRGAFF.

This chain links TRBV5-4 with TRBJ2-5, with TRBD1 matching over 11 bases. V was pared by 4 bases and J by 3 bases, with 5 bases of the junction left unmatched. In germline, CDR1 is SGHNT, CDR2 YYREEE (reference sequence). The CDR3 is made up of 15 amino acids. The chain's CDR3 is CASSPRTGGEETQYF. The CDR3, as DNA: TGTGCCAGCAGCCCCCGGACAGGGGGCGAAGAGACCCAGTACTTC.

The J gene is TRBJ2-2, the V gene TRBV11-2; 9 nucleotides match TRBD1. CDR1 SGHAT and CDR2 FQNNGV come from the germline V gene. The CDR3 extends over 16 amino acids. Losses at the gene ends were 5 bases for V and 5 bases for J; bases not matched to a gene: 9. DNA for the CDR3: TGTGCCAGCAGCCCGTCGACAGGGGGTTGGACCGGGGAGCTGTTTTTT. Amino acids: CASSPSTGGWTGELFF.

V and J are TRBV4-1 and TRBJ1-1; 8 nucleotides align to TRBD1. V shed 4 bases, J shed 1 base, and the junction held 5 bases outside the gene matches. The CDR3 sequence is 15 residues long. Germline loops: CDR1 MGHRA, CDR2 YSYEKL. CDR3: CASSPWTGRNTEAFF. In nucleotides, the CDR3 is TGCGCCAGCAGCCCTTGGACAGGGAGGAACACTGAAGCTTTCTTT.

The chain recombines TRBV7-3 with TRBJ1-2, with 7 bases aligning to TRBD1. Germline CDR1 SGHTA, CDR2 FQGTGA. The ends lost 6 bases at V and 2 bases at J; junction bases unmatched: 3. The CDR3 extends over 13 amino acids. For the CDR3, the DNA is TGTGCCAGCAGTCAGACAGGGAACTATGGCTACACCTTC. It yields the protein CASSQTGNYGYTF. Full variable domain (rest looked up from reference TRBV7-3 and TRBJ1-2): GAGVSQTPSNKVTEKGKYVELRCDPISGHTALYWYRQSLGQGPEFLIYFQGTGAADDSGLPNDRFFAVRPEGSVSTLKIQRTERGDSAVYLCASSQTGNYGYTFGSGTRLTVV.

The rearrangement uses TRBV2 and TRBJ1-1; D is ambiguous. The germline V gene has CDR1 SNHLY and CDR2 FYNNEI. This CDR3 region has 15 residues. Trimming took off 2 bases at V and 0 bases at J, with 10 bases between the two ends. CDR3 sequence reads: CASSETAAMNTEAFF. The CDR3 region has the DNA TGTGCCAGCAGTGAAACGGCTGCCATGAACACTGAAGCTTTCTTT.

In its sample, this clone was seen a few times. V is TRBV14 and J is TRBJ1-5, with D uncertain. CDR1 SGHDN and CDR2 FVKESK come from the germline V gene. The CDR3 sequence is 12 residues long. V was trimmed by 8 bases and J by 6 bases, leaving 11 bases between them. In DNA, the CDR3 is TGTGCCAGCTTACCCACCGTTCAGCCCCAGCATTTT. It encodes CASLPTVQPQHF.

This chain links TRBV21-1 with TRBJ2-1; no check of the table's D call, TRBD2, against the DNA was made. TRBV21-1 is designated a pseudogene. The CDR3 spans 14 residues. DNA of the CDR3: TGTGCCAGCAGCAAGCTGACTTCCTACAATGAGCAGTTCTTC. Translated, it gives CASSKLTSYNEQFF.

This chain joins TRBV10-3 and TRBJ1-1; TRBD1 matches at 7 bases. From germline, CDR1 is ENHRY and CDR2 SYGVKD. CDR3 length: 12 amino acids. Unmatched junction bases numbered 6, after V lost 6 bases and J lost 8 bases. This CDR3 reads CAIRDRDREAFF. For the CDR3, the DNA is TGTGCCATCAGAGACAGGGATCGCGAAGCTTTCTTT.

The chain links TRBV9 to TRBJ2-3; D may correspond to TRBD1 or TRBD2 (6 bases each). The V end was cut by 4 bases, the J end by 6 bases, with 12 bases between. This CDR3 has 13 amino acids. Germline V CDR1 and CDR2: SGDLS, YYNGEE. The CDR3 is CASSIGGGDTQYF. The DNA for the CDR3 is TGTGCCAGCAGCATTGGAGGGGGGGATACGCAGTATTTT.

J is TRBJ1-3 and V is TRBV4-1; TRBD1 might be the D (6 bases). The CDR3 sequence is 16 residues long. Germline CDR1 MGHRA, CDR2 YSYEKL. Deletions cut 5 bases from V and 1 base from J, with 15 bases between. CDR3 coding DNA: TGCGCCAGCAGCATTGGGGGGGCGGTTTCTGGAAACACCATATATTTT. This codes for CASSIGGAVSGNTIYF.